The clone carrying this TCR beta chain was seen a few times. Only in-frame clones appear in the TCRdb table, and some are missing; sequencing was by immunoSEQ multiplex PCR. Of about 100,000 clones detected, 91% appear once; the ten largest clones hold roughly 0.53%. The germline gives CDR1 SGHDN, CDR2 FVKESK. With V trimmed by 1 base and J by 10 bases, 6 bases remained unmatched. The CDR3 is made up of 15 amino acids. The sample is drawn from a study of OX40 agonist ivuxolimab in advanced cancers. The clonotype comes from an adult with an advanced solid tumor such as melanoma, head and neck, liver or kidney cancer. This chain joins TRBV14 and TRBJ2-1; 11 bases are shared with TRBD2. Sequenced here: CD4+ or CD8+ T cells sorted from blood, sampled in a trial of the OX40 agonist ivuxolimab. Written as DNA, the CDR3 is TGTGCCAGCAGCCAAGCGGCTAGCGGGAGGACCGAGCAGTTCTTC. Protein product: CASSQAASGRTEQFF.